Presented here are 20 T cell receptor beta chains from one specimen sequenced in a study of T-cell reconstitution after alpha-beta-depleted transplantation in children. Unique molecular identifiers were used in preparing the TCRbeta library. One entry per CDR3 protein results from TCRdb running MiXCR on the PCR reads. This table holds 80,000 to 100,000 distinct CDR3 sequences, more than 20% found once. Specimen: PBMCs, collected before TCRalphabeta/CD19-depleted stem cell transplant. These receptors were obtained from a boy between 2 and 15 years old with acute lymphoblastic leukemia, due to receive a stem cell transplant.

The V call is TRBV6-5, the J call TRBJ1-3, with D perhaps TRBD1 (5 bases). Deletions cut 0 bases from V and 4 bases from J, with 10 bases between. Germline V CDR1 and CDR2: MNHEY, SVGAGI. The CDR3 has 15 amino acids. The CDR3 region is CASSYSDRWGNTIYF. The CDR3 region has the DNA TGTGCCAGCAGTTACTCTGACAGATGGGGAAACACCATATATTTT.

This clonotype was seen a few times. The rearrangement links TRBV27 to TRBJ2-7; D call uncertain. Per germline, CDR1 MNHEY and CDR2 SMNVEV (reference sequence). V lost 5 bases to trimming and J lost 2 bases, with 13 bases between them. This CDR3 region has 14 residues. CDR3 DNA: TGTGCCAGCAGTCCGACCCCTATGCCCTACGAGCAGTACTTC. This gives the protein CASSPTPMPYEQYF.

CDR3 in DNA: TGTGCCTGGAGTGTATTGGGCTACCAAAATGAGCAGTTCTTC. Translated: CAWSVLGYQNEQFF. The chain carries TRBV30 and TRBJ2-1; unclear D gene. Germline-derived CDR1 and CDR2 are GTSNPN and SVGIG (reference sequence). The ends were cut back, 0 bases at V and 7 bases at J, with 13 bases in the middle. The CDR3 is 14 amino acids.

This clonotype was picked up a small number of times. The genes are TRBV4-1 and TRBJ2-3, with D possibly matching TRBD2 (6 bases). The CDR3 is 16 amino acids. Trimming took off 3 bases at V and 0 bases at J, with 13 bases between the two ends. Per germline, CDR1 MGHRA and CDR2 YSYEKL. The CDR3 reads CASSHNSGGSTDTQYF. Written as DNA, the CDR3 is TGCGCCAGCAGCCACAATAGCGGTGGGAGCACAGATACGCAGTATTTT.

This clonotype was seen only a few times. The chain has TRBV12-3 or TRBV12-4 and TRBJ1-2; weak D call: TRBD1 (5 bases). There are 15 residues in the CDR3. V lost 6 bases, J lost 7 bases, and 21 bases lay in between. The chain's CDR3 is CASRSNQGNGGGYTF. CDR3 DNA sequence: TGTGCCAGCAGGTCCAATCAGGGAAATGGGGGTGGCTACACCTTC.

CDR3 DNA sequence: TGTGCCAGCAGTTACTCAGAAGGTAGTTCACCCCTCCACTTT. Its translation: CASSYSEGSSPLHF. This rearrangement joins TRBV12-3 or TRBV12-4 to TRBJ1-6; D call uncertain. The V gene lost 4 bases and the J gene lost 9 bases, with 13 bases spanning the gap. The CDR3 runs to 14 residues.

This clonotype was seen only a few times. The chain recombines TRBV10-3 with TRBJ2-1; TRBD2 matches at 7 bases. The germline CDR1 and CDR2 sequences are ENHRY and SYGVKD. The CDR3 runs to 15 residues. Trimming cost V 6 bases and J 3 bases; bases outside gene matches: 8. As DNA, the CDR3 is TGTGCCATCAGCCAAGGGGTAGCGGGCTACAATGAGCAGTTCTTC. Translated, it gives CAISQGVAGYNEQFF.

The CDR3 nucleotides are TGTGCCAGCAGCCAAGCGGGCCACAGCACAGATACGCAGTATTTT. It codes for CASSQAGHSTDTQYF. The V call is TRBV12-3 or TRBV12-4, the J call TRBJ2-3, with D tentatively TRBD2 (6 bases). The CDR3 spans 15 residues. Deletions cut 6 bases from V and 0 bases from J, with 13 bases between.

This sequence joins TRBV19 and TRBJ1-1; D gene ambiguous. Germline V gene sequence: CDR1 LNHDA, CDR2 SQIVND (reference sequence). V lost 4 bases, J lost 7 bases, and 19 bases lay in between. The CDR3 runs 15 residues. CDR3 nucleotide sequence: TGTGCCAGTAGTAACGTCCCGGCAGGCGCCCATGAAGCTTTCTTT. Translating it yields CASSNVPAGAHEAFF.

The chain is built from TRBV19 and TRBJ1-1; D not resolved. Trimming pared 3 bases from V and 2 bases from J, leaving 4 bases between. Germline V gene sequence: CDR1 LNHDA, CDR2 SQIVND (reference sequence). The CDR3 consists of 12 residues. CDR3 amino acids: CASSMLNTEAFF. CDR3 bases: TGTGCCAGTAGTATGTTAAACACTGAAGCTTTCTTT.

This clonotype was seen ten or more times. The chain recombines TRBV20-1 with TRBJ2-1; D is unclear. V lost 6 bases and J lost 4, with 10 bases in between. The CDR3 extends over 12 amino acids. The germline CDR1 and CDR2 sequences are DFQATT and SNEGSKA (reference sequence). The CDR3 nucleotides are TGCAGTGCCCCTGACTGGTACAATGAGCAGTTCTTC. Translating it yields CSAPDWYNEQFF.

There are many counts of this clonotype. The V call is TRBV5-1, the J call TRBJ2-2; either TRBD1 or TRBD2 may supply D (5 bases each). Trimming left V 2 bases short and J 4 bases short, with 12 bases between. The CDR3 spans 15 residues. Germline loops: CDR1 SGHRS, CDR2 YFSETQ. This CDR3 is CASSFGTPGTGELFF. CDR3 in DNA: TGCGCCAGCAGCTTCGGGACCCCGGGCACCGGGGAGCTGTTTTTT.

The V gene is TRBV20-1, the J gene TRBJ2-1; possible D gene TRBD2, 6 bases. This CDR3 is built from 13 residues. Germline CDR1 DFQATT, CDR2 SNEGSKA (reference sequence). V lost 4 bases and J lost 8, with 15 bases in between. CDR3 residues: CSATQISGDEQFF. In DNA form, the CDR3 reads TGCAGTGCTACCCAGATTAGCGGCGATGAGCAGTTCTTC.

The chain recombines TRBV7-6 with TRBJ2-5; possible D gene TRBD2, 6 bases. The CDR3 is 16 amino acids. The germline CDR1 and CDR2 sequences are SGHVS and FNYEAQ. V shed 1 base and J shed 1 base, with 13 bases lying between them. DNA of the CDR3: TGTGCCAGCAGCTTAGAATGGCGGGGCCTCCAAGAGACCCAGTACTTC. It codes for CASSLEWRGLQETQYF.

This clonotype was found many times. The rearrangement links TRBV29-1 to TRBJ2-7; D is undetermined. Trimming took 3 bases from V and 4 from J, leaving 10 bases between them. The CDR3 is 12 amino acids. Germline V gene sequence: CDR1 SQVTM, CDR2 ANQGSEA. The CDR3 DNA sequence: TGCAGCGTTGATGCAGGTCGGTACGAGCAGTACTTC. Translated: CSVDAGRYEQYF.

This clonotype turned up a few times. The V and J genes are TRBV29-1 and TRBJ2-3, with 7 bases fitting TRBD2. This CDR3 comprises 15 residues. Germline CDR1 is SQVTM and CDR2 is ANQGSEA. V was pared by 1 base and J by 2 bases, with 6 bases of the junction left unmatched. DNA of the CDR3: TGCAGCGTTGAAGCGCGAACTAGCGACACAGATACGCAGTATTTT. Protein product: CSVEARTSDTDTQYF.

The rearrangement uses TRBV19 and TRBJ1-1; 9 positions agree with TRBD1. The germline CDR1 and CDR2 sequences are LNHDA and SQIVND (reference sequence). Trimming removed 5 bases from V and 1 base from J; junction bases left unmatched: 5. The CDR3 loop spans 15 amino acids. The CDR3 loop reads CASSWPGQGNTEAFF. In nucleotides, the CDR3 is TGTGCCAGTAGTTGGCCGGGACAGGGGAACACTGAAGCTTTCTTT.

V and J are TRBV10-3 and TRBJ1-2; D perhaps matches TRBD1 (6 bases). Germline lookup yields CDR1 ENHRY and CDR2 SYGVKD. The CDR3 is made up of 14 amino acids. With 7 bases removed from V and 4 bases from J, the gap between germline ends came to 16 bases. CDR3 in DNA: TGTGCCATCAATCCTGGTCGGGACATCTATGGCTACACCTTC. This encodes CAINPGRDIYGYTF.

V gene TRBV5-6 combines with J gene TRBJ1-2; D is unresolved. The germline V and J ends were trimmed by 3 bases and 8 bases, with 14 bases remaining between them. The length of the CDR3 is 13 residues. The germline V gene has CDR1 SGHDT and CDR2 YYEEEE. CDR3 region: CASSSGVEKGYTF. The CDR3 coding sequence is TGTGCCAGCAGCTCCGGCGTGGAGAAGGGCTACACCTTC.

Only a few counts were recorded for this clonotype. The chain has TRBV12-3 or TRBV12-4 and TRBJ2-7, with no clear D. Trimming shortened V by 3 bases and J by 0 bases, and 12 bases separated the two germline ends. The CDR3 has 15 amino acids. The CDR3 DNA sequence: TGTGCCAGCAGTTTGTGGATCCAGAGCTCCTACGAGCAGTACTTC. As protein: CASSLWIQSSYEQYF.